The TCR beta chain under discussion was sequenced for a study of blood T cell repertoires in COVID-19. Study-wide background: Collection of acute and convalescent COVID-19 samples took place in the United States, Italy and Spain. T cells, B-cell-depleted T cells, or PBMCs provided the cDNA or gDNA that served as material.

Authors' analysis steps: Estimated nucleated cell counts came from reference gene primer amplification. The method was immunoSEQ multiplex PCR; TCRdb's version includes in-frame clones alone and lacks a portion of them. V, J and clone size are taken as reported in that table, and D and trimming were inferred from the DNA itself. The sample holds about 72,000 clones; about nine tenths are singletons and the top ten take approximately 10%. This clone was picked up a small number of times. This CDR3 is also generated by other DNA sequences in the sample. The germline CDR1 and CDR2 sequences are LGHDT and YNNKEL (reference sequence). Trimming took 3 bases from V and 0 from J, leaving 7 bases between them. This CDR3 has 14 residues.

The origin of this receptor is a man between 65 and 85 years old with active or convalescent COVID-19. The sample was peripheral blood. The chain recombines TRBV3-1 (or the pseudogene TRBV3-2) with TRBJ2-3; a possible D gene is TRBD2 (6 bases). CDR3 protein: CASSQGTSTDTQYF. The CDR3 bases are TGTGCCAGCAGCCAGGGGACTAGCACAGATACGCAGTATTTT.